These 14 T cell receptor beta chains came from one sample sequenced in a study of T cells after yellow fever vaccination. TCRdb processed the 5' RACE reads anew with MiXCR; each CDR3 protein has one entry. Seen here are a few hundred thousand distinct CDR3 sequences, 15% to 20% observed once, and the top ten hold 13% to 15%. This specimen consisted of PBMCs, obtained 15 days after the yellow fever booster vaccination. Every receptor here comes from a man aged 30 to 39 who received the YFV17D yellow fever vaccine.

This clonotype came up a few times. A junction end diverges from the germline sequence, so it may reflect a read error. J is TRBJ2-7 and V is TRBV7-7; D may be TRBD1 (5 bases). This CDR3 is built from 13 residues. CDR1 is SSHAT and CDR2 is FNYEAQ in the germline V gene (reference sequence). In DNA form, the CDR3 reads TGTGCTAGCAGCTTAGGGGTGGATGACCCGCAGTACTTC. It translates to CASSLGVDDPQYF.

The chain is built from TRBV18 and TRBJ2-7, with D possibly matching TRBD2 (6 bases). CDR3 size: 13 residues. The germline V gene encodes CDR1 KGHSH and CDR2 LQKENI. V was trimmed by 2 bases and J by 3 bases, leaving 8 bases between them. CDR3 loop: CASSPGLNYEQYF. The CDR3 coding sequence is TGTGCCAGCTCACCAGGACTAAACTACGAGCAGTACTTC.

The sample holds a few counts of this clonotype. The chain employs TRBV27 and TRBJ2-2; 10 bases match TRBD2. Germline V gene data show CDR1 as MNHEY and CDR2 as SMNVEV (reference sequence). The CDR3 spans 16 residues. V trimming: 8 bases; J trimming: 2 bases; junction bases outside the gene matches: 8. The DNA for the CDR3 is TGTGCCAGCGGCCAACTAGCGGGGACCAACACCGGGGAGCTGTTTTTT. Its translation: CASGQLAGTNTGELFF.

The genes are TRBV6-5 and TRBJ2-7, with D possibly matching TRBD1 (5 bases). The V and J ends lost 0 bases and 4 bases respectively, with 16 bases between them. CDR1 and CDR2 from the germline V gene are MNHEY and SVGAGI. The CDR3 totals 16 residues. In DNA form, the CDR3 reads TGTGCCAGCAGTTACTCGTCGCTCGGACAAAAGTACGAGCAGTACTTC. Translated: CASSYSSLGQKYEQYF.

V is TRBV9 and J is TRBJ2-5; 7 nucleotides agree with TRBD2. After removal of 0 bases from V and 2 bases from J, the junction contained 7 bases not matched to a gene. This CDR3 comprises 16 residues. Germline V gene sequence: CDR1 SGDLS, CDR2 YYNGEE. The CDR3 is CASSVASGLGQETQYF. DNA of the CDR3: TGTGCCAGCAGCGTAGCATCAGGACTAGGGCAAGAGACCCAGTACTTC.

This clonotype was seen only a few times. This sequence joins TRBV6-1 and TRBJ2-2; 11 bases match TRBD2. The CDR3 loop spans 15 amino acids. The V and J ends lost 5 bases and 8 bases, in that order; junction bases with no gene match: 7. CDR1 and CDR2 from the germline V gene are MNHNS and SASEGT. The DNA for the CDR3 is TGTGCCAGCAGTATAGCGGGAGGGCCGACTGGGGAGCTGTTTTTT. Residues: CASSIAGGPTGELFF.

This clonotype was seen a few times. The V call is TRBV6-2 or TRBV6-3, the J call TRBJ2-2, with 10 bases fitting TRBD2. CDR1 and CDR2 (germline): MNHEY, SVGEGT. Trimming cost V 7 bases and J 6 bases; bases outside gene matches: 8. This CDR3 spans 15 amino acids. CDR3 DNA: TGTGCCAGCACGAAGCTAGCGGGAGATGCCGGGGAGCTGTTTTTT. Amino acid sequence: CASTKLAGDAGELFF.

J is TRBJ1-1 and V is TRBV9; 7 nucleotides match TRBD1. The ends lost 0 bases at V and 3 bases at J; junction bases unmatched: 2. The CDR3 is 14 residues long. Germline CDR1 SGDLS, CDR2 YYNGEE. CDR3 bases: TGTGCCAGCAGCGTAGAGGGGGCATACACTGAAGCTTTCTTT. Protein product: CASSVEGAYTEAFF.

The chain has TRBV6-1 and TRBJ2-7; weak D call: TRBD2 (5 bases). Between the trimmed V and J ends, which lost 3 bases and 6 bases, there was a span of 18 bases. Germline-derived CDR1 and CDR2 are MNHNS and SASEGT. This CDR3 region has 15 residues. CDR3 protein: CASSDWETPKGEQYF. The DNA of the CDR3 is TGTGCCAGCAGTGATTGGGAGACCCCGAAGGGCGAGCAGTACTTC.

This clonotype showed up just a few times. The CDR3 sequence: CAITTSGIGDTQYF. The CDR3 coding sequence is TGTGCCATCACCACTAGCGGGATCGGGGATACGCAGTATTTT. This chain connects TRBV10-3 to TRBJ2-3; 10 positions match TRBD2. Germline loops: CDR1 ENHRY, CDR2 SYGVKD. The CDR3 covers 14 residues. Unmatched junction bases numbered 7, after V lost 7 bases and J lost 6 bases.

V usage is TRBV7-9 and J usage is TRBJ2-3; 11 bases map to TRBD2. V gave up 5 bases and J gave up 4 bases; unmatched junction bases: 8. The CDR3 consists of 16 residues. From germline, CDR1 is SEHNR and CDR2 FQNEAQ (reference sequence). The CDR3 is CASSHATSGAADTQYF. The DNA of the CDR3 is TGTGCCAGCAGCCACGCGACTAGCGGGGCCGCAGATACGCAGTATTTT. Together with reference TRBV7-9 and TRBJ2-3, the CDR3 gives the full variable domain: DTGVSQNPRHKITKRGQNVTFRCDPISEHNRLYWYRQTLGQGPEFLTYFQNEAQLEKSRLLSDRFSAERPKGSFSTLEIQRTEQGDSAMYLCASSHATSGAADTQYFGPGTRLTVL.

The V and J genes are TRBV27 and TRBJ2-1, with a possible D match to TRBD2 (6 bases). CDR3 length: 15 amino acids. V gave up 7 bases and J gave up 2 bases, with 15 bases separating them. The germline V gene encodes CDR1 MNHEY and CDR2 SMNVEV (reference sequence). CDR3 sequence (DNA): TGTGCCAGCAACCTCGGGACTGAAACCTACAATGAGCAGTTCTTC. It yields the protein CASNLGTETYNEQFF.

The chain employs TRBV12-3 or TRBV12-4 and TRBJ2-7; no clear D gene. The V gene lost 5 bases and the J gene lost 4 bases, with 9 bases spanning the gap. The CDR3 is 12 residues long. The CDR3 here is CASSRVRYEQYF. As DNA, the CDR3 is TGTGCCAGCAGTAGGGTGAGGTACGAGCAGTACTTC.

The chain couples TRBV18 to TRBJ2-1; 11 bases align to TRBD2. CDR1 KGHSH and CDR2 LQKENI come from the germline V gene. Trimming cost V 2 bases and J 9 bases; bases outside gene matches: 9. This CDR3 region has 16 residues. This CDR3 is CASSPVELAGVGEQFF. Written as DNA, the CDR3 is TGTGCCAGCTCACCAGTTGAACTAGCGGGAGTTGGTGAGCAGTTCTTC.